The sequence of this T cell receptor (beta chain) was determined in a study of beta chain features in type 1 diabetes. For the study at large: Age, gender and cell yields were alike across patients and healthy donors. Findings and limits, study-wide: Any HLA effect on TCRB rearrangement was left unresolved by small sub-analyses.

This clone showed up just a few times. The antigen remains undetermined. This CDR3 is built from 14 residues. Trimming left V 0 bases short and J 9 bases short, with 16 bases between. Per the germline V gene, CDR1 is SGHRS and CDR2 is YFSETQ. Isolated RNA was reverse transcribed in full, so expressed TCRB transcripts were sequenced. The read count averaged roughly 4 million across naive, central memory and regulatory T cell samples. Sequencing used immunoSEQ multiplex PCR; TCRdb keeps in-frame clones, though not all of them. The sample gives about 620,000 clones, around 15% of which show up once; about 0.093% is in the top ten.

V is TRBV5-1 and J is TRBJ2-7; D not certain. This clonotype was obtained from a young man in good health. Sequencing was carried out using naive CD4+ T cells from blood. The CDR3, as DNA: TGCGCCAGCAGCTTGGCCCGAGACGATACGGGGCAGTACTTC. Its translation: CASSLARDDTGQYF. Drawing the rest from reference TRBV5-1 and TRBJ2-7, the complete variable domain is KAGVTQTPRYLIKTRGQQVTLSCSPISGHRSVSWYQQTPGQGLQFLFEYFSETQRNKGNFPGRFSGRQFSNSRSEMNVSTLELGDSALYLCASSLARDDTGQYFGPGTRLTVT.